What follows are 12 T cell receptor beta chains derived from one specimen sequenced in a study of cytomegalovirus exposure and HLA in healthy donors. Assay used: immunoSEQ multiplex PCR; TCRdb lists only in-frame clones, some missing. This sample yields around 240,000 clones, of which around 90% are seen a single time; 0.37% belongs to the top ten. The sample taken for sequencing was PBMCs. The source is a young woman in good health and CMV-seronegative.

The rearrangement uses TRBV28 and TRBJ2-7, with D maybe TRBD2 (5 bases). This CDR3 is built from 13 residues. CDR1 MDHEN and CDR2 SYDVKM come from the germline V gene. Trimming removed 3 bases from V and 6 bases from J, with 12 bases in between. CDR3 sequence: CASSFGLLGEQYV. The CDR3 DNA sequence: TGTGCCAGCAGTTTTGGACTCCTTGGCGAGCAGTACGTC.

V is TRBV5-6 and J is TRBJ2-7; D is perhaps TRBD1 (6 bases). This CDR3 is built from 14 residues. CDR1 and CDR2 (germline): SGHDT, YYEEEE. V was shortened by 5 bases and J by 7 bases, with 19 bases between the two germline ends. The CDR3 here is CASSMGWGPGEQYF. In DNA, the CDR3 is TGTGCCAGCAGTATGGGGTGGGGGCCAGGGGAGCAGTACTTC.

Here the CDR3 DNA reads TGCGCCAGCAGTCCAGGGGTTGGGGATGAAAAACTGTTTTTT. It yields the protein CASSPGVGDEKLFF. The chain carries TRBV4-3 and TRBJ1-4; D might be TRBD1 (6 bases). V dropped 6 bases and J dropped 6 bases, with 14 bases sitting between them. From germline, CDR1 is LGHNA and CDR2 YSLEER. This CDR3 region has 14 residues.

Written as DNA, the CDR3 is TGTGCCAGCTCACGACCGGGACAGGGTATTCCTAATGAAAAACTGTTTTTT. Translation: CASSRPGQGIPNEKLFF. The V and J genes are TRBV18 and TRBJ1-4; 9 bases agree with TRBD1. This CDR3 comprises 17 residues. Germline V CDR1 and CDR2: KGHSH, LQKENI. V lost 4 bases to trimming and J lost 3 bases; unmatched junction nucleotides: 9. Using reference TRBV18 and TRBJ1-4 for the parts outside the CDR3, the full variable domain is NAGVMQNPRHLVRRRGQEARLRCSPMKGHSHVYWYRQLPEEGLKFMVYLQKENIIDESGMPKERFSAEFPKEGPSILRIQQVVRGDSAAYFCASSRPGQGIPNEKLFFGSGTQLSVL.

The chain combines TRBV2 with TRBJ2-3; the D gene is possibly TRBD2 (6 bases). V shed 7 bases and J shed 6 bases, with 14 bases lying between them. The CDR3 is 13 residues long. Germline V gene sequence: CDR1 SNHLY, CDR2 FYNNEI. CDR3 region: CASKAGREDTQYF. The CDR3 coding sequence is TGTGCCAGCAAGGCGGGACGGGAGGATACGCAGTATTTT.

V and J are TRBV19 and TRBJ1-4; D possibly corresponds to TRBD1 (5 bases). Germline-derived CDR1 and CDR2 are LNHDA and SQIVND (reference sequence). Trimming shortened V by 5 bases and J by 3 bases, and 25 bases separated the two germline ends. The length of the CDR3 is 19 residues. CDR3 residues: CASSVNWGRRRAANEKLFF. DNA for the CDR3: TGTGCCAGTAGTGTGAACTGGGGCAGGCGGAGGGCGGCTAATGAAAAACTGTTTTTT.

The chain links TRBV28 to TRBJ1-1; no reliable D call. The CDR3 has 14 amino acids. Germline V lookup: CDR1 MDHEN, CDR2 SYDVKM. Trimming pared 6 bases from V and 2 bases from J, leaving 13 bases between. CDR3 DNA: TGTGCCAGCAGCCTGTACAGAATTAACACTGAAGCTTTCTTT. This sequence encodes CASSLYRINTEAFF.

This clone has more than one count but fewer than ten. The chain joins TRBV4-3 to TRBJ2-7; 8 bases line up with TRBD2. The CDR3 runs 14 residues. Germline CDR1 is LGHNA and CDR2 is YSLEER. V lost 4 bases to trimming and J lost 4 bases; unmatched junction nucleotides: 6. CDR3 amino acids: CASSRGLGKYEQYF. The CDR3 DNA follows: TGCGCCAGCAGCCGGGGACTAGGAAAGTACGAGCAGTACTTC.

The chain couples TRBV18 to TRBJ2-7; possible D gene TRBD1, 5 bases. This CDR3 has 15 residues. Trimming shortened V by 2 bases and J by 3 bases, and 14 bases separated the two germline ends. CDR1 and CDR2 from the germline V gene are KGHSH and LQKENI. The CDR3 sequence is CASSPSTGAGYEQYV. The CDR3 DNA follows: TGTGCCAGCTCACCAAGCACAGGTGCTGGCTACGAGCAGTACGTC.

The chain combines TRBV5-4 with TRBJ1-1, with D perhaps matching TRBD1 (5 bases). There are 15 residues in the CDR3. Germline CDR1 and CDR2: SGHNT and YYREEE (reference sequence). V gave up 0 bases and J gave up 1 base, with 10 bases separating them. CDR3 region: CASSLAGIPNTEAFF. DNA of the CDR3: TGTGCCAGCAGCTTGGCAGGGATTCCGAACACTGAAGCTTTCTTT.

The V and J genes are TRBV7-6 and TRBJ1-1; TRBD1 is a possible D gene (6 bases). The V end lost 2 bases, the J end lost 5 bases, and 12 bases lay between the germline ends. CDR3 length equals 14 residues. CDR1 and CDR2 from the germline V gene are SGHVS and FNYEAQ. The CDR3 loop is CASSLQGSGTEAFF. The CDR3 DNA reads as TGTGCCAGCAGCTTACAGGGGTCGGGGACTGAAGCTTTCTTT.

This clone was seen once. Other DNA sequences in this sample translate to the same CDR3. V gene TRBV7-2 combines with J gene TRBJ1-5, with 8 bases identical to TRBD1. The germline V gene encodes CDR1 SGHTA and CDR2 FQGNSA. Trimming at V came to 5 bases and at J to 7 bases, leaving 4 bases not matched to a gene. The CDR3 runs to 13 residues. The CDR3 loop reads CASSPQGGQPQHF. CDR3 nucleotide sequence: TGTGCCAGCAGCCCACAGGGGGGGCAGCCCCAGCATTTT. Filled out from reference TRBV7-2 and TRBJ1-5, the complete variable domain reads GAGVSQSPSNKVTEKGKDVELRCDPISGHTALYWYRQSLGQGLEFLIYFQGNSAPDKSGLPSDRFSAERTGGSVSTLTIQRTQQEDSAVYLCASSPQGGQPQHFGDGTRLSIL.